This entry lists 10 T cell receptor beta chains sequenced from one sample in a study of cytomegalovirus exposure and HLA in healthy donors. Researchers ran the PCR with 60 Vbeta and 13 Jbeta primers. The protocol was immunoSEQ multiplex PCR, while the TCRdb copy is restricted to in-frame clones and leaves out a portion. The sample includes 150,000 to 180,000 clones, roughly 80% seen only once; the top ten take around 13%. Sequenced: PBMCs. These receptors all stem from a man aged 30-40 years in good health and CMV-seropositive.

The rearrangement joins TRBV4-2 to TRBJ2-6; D is unclear. The CDR3 has 18 residues. Trimming removed 0 bases from V and 0 bases from J, with 12 bases in between. The germline V gene encodes CDR1 LGHNA and CDR2 YNFKEQ. The CDR3 reads CASSQELKRPSGANVLTF. CDR3 bases: TGTGCCAGCAGCCAAGAATTAAAGCGTCCCTCTGGGGCCAACGTCCTGACTTTC.

The chain joins TRBV4-1 to TRBJ1-5; 7 bases match TRBD1. CDR3 length equals 15 residues. V lost 2 bases, J lost 4 bases, and 5 bases stayed unmatched. The germline gives CDR1 MGHRA, CDR2 YSYEKL. Here the CDR3 reads CASSQHTGENQPQHF. The CDR3 DNA reads as TGCGCCAGCAGCCAACACACAGGGGAGAATCAGCCCCAGCATTTT.

In its sample, this clone was seen a few times. V gene TRBV2 combines with J gene TRBJ2-1; D is possibly TRBD1 (6 bases). Trimming removed 7 bases at V and 4 bases at J, with 14 bases between. CDR3 length: 14 residues. CDR1 and CDR2 (germline): SNHLY, FYNNEI. CDR3 sequence: CASTPGTFYNEQFF. CDR3 bases: TGTGCCAGCACCCCCGGGACATTTTACAATGAGCAGTTCTTC. Drawing the rest from reference TRBV2 and TRBJ2-1, the complete variable domain is EPEVTQTPSHQVTQMGQEVILRCVPISNHLYFYWYRQILGQKVEFLVSFYNNEISEKSEIFDDQFSVERPDGSNFTLKIRSTKLEDSAMYFCASTPGTFYNEQFFGPGTRLTVL.

This clone was seen only a few times. The CDR3 nucleotides read TGTGCCAGCAGCCGGACAGGAGAGAATGAAAAACTGTTTTTT. Its translation: CASSRTGENEKLFF. The V gene is TRBV5-5, the J gene TRBJ1-4; TRBD1 matches at 7 bases. CDR1 and CDR2 from the germline V gene are SGHKS and YYEKEE (reference sequence). The CDR3 has 14 residues. The junction had 5 bases not matched to a gene; V was cut back by 4 bases and J by 5 bases.

This clone has only one observation. The V and J genes are TRBV15 and TRBJ1-5; TRBD1 matches at 7 bases. The junction had 1 base not matched to a gene; V was cut back by 0 bases and J by 5 bases. The CDR3 is made up of 14 amino acids. Germline V CDR1 and CDR2: LNHNV, YYDKDF (reference sequence). The CDR3 DNA reads TGTGCCACCAGCAGAGAGAGGGGGCATCAGCCCCAGCATTTT. It translates to CATSRERGHQPQHF.

This clone was recorded once. The chain combines TRBV7-3 with TRBJ2-5; possible D gene TRBD2, 6 bases. The CDR3 is 13 amino acids. The germline CDR1 and CDR2 sequences are SGHTA and FQGTGA. V was pared by 1 base and J by 5 bases, with 8 bases between. In DNA, the CDR3 is TGTGCCAGCAGCTTAAATGGGAGGGAGACCCAGTACTTC. Its protein product is CASSLNGRETQYF.

This clone was detected only a few times. The same CDR3 is also encoded by other DNA sequences in this sample. This chain joins TRBV28 and TRBJ2-2; 8 bases agree with TRBD1. Trimming took 4 bases from V and 4 from J; bases not matched to a gene: 5. The CDR3 has 15 amino acids. The germline gives CDR1 MDHEN, CDR2 SYDVKM. The chain's CDR3 is CASSSQGAGTGELFF. Here the CDR3 DNA reads TGTGCCAGCAGTTCGCAGGGGGCAGGCACCGGGGAGCTGTTTTTT.

The CDR3 bases are TGTGCCAGCAGCCAAGGGCCTAGCGGCGAGCAGTACTTC. It is translated as CASSQGPSGEQYF. The chain links TRBV4-2 to TRBJ2-7, with 7 bases fitting TRBD2. Germline CDR1 reads LGHNA; CDR2 reads YNFKEQ. With 1 base clipped from V and 6 bases from J, the junction kept 3 bases outside the gene matches. The CDR3 spans 13 residues.

This clone has just a few counts. This CDR3 reads CAWIRDRPSSAFF. The CDR3, as DNA: TGTGCCTGGATTAGGGACAGGCCTTCGTCGGCTTTCTTT. This chain uses TRBV30 with TRBJ1-1, with 8 bases that match TRBD1. The CDR3 has 13 residues. Trimming at V came to 4 bases and at J to 11 bases, leaving 12 bases not matched to a gene. CDR1 is GTSNPN, CDR2 SVGIG, per germline (reference sequence).

The CDR3 DNA reads as TGCGCCAGCAGCTTGGTCAGGGGGGCCGGGGAGCTGTTTTTT. Amino acid sequence: CASSLVRGAGELFF. This chain links TRBV5-1 with TRBJ2-2, with D tentatively TRBD1 (7 bases). Germline assignment: CDR1 SGHRS and CDR2 YFSETQ. The ends were cut back, 0 bases at V and 6 bases at J, with 9 bases in the middle. The CDR3 is 14 residues long. Drawing the rest from reference TRBV5-1 and TRBJ2-2, the complete variable domain is KAGVTQTPRYLIKTRGQQVTLSCSPISGHRSVSWYQQTPGQGLQFLFEYFSETQRNKGNFPGRFSGRQFSNSRSEMNVSTLELGDSALYLCASSLVRGAGELFFGEGSRLTVL.